This T cell receptor beta chain was found in a study of shared clonotypes between healthy human individuals. Measured with immunoSEQ multiplex PCR; TCRdb has only the in-frame clones, and not every one. The data show about 530,000 clones, roughly 95% seen once. In germline, CDR1 is LNHDA, CDR2 SQIVND (reference sequence). The CDR3 is made up of 16 amino acids. Deletions cut 5 bases from V and 0 bases from J, with 13 bases between. Donors comprised only Caucasian adults living in Nashville, Tennessee. Both subsets, CD45RA+ naive and CD45RA-negative memory, were split from the CD4+ cells. This sequence was found in a woman in her thirties in good health. Sequencing was performed on naive CD4+ T cells sorted from blood. Indicated subset: CD45RA+ positively selected. The V call is TRBV19, the J call TRBJ1-4; no definite D call. DNA for the CDR3: TGTGCCAGTAGTCAGTCCCCAGAGTCAACTAATGAAAAACTGTTTTTT. Its protein product is CASSQSPESTNEKLFF.